The clone carrying this T cell receptor (beta chain) was recorded a few times. The antigen is undetermined. A multiplex PCR was run with 60 Vbeta primers and 13 Jbeta primers. Generated by immunoSEQ multiplex PCR, the TCRdb table keeps only in-frame clones and is missing some. The table lists roughly 150,000 clones, almost 80% of them singletons. With 6 bases removed from V and 8 bases from J, the gap between germline ends came to 16 bases. This CDR3 spans 13 amino acids. Per the germline V gene, CDR1 is SGHAT and CDR2 is FQDESV (reference sequence). This cohort consisted of healthy bone marrow donors. This specimen comes from a study of cytomegalovirus exposure and HLA in healthy donors. Whole-study results and caveats: Looking again later, the authors saw that most CMV-associated TCR beta chains seemed HLA-restricted.

Sequencing was carried out using PBMCs. This TCR was recovered from a male donor in good health and CMV-seronegative. This sequence joins TRBV11-1 and TRBJ1-2, with TRBD1 as a possible D gene (6 bases). For the CDR3, the DNA is TGTGCCAGCAGTCATCAGGGGACGGGCGGCTACACCTTC. Encoded protein: CASSHQGTGGYTF.